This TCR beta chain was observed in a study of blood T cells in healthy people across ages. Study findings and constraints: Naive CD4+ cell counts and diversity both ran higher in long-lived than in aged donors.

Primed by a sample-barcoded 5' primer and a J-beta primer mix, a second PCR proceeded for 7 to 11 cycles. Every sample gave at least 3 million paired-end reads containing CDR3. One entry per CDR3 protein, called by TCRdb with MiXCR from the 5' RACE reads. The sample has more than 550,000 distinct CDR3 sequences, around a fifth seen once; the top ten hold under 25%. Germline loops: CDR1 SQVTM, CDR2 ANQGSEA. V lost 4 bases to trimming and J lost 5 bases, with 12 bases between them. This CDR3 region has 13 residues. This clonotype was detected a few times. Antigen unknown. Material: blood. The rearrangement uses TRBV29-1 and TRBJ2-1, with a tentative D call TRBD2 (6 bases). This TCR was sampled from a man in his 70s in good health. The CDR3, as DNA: TGCAGCGTTGGCAGGACTAACGACAATGAGCAGTTCTTC. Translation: CSVGRTNDNEQFF.